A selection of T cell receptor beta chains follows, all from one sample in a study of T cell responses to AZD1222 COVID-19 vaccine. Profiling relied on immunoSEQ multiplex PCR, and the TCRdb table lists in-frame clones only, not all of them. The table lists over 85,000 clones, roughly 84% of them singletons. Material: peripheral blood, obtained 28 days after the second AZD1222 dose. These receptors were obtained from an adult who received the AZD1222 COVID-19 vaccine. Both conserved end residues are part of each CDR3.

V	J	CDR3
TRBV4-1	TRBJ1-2	CASSPVRQEYYGYTF
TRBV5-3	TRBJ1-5	CARSLCPGTAHNQPQHF
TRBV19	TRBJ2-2	CASELSGELFF
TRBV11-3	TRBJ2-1	CASSVSSSYNEQFF
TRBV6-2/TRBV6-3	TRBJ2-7	CASSYPGQNYEQYF
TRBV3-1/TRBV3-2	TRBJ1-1	CASSQAENTEAFF
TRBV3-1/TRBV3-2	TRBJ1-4	CASSTTPNGEKLFF
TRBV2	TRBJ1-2	CASRHGLNYGYTF
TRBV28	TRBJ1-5	CASSLIDIGNQPQHF
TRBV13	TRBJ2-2	CASRQGSAGGHGELFF
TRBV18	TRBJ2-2	CASSQTSGVSGELFF
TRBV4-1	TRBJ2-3	CASSQVGLTSGGADTQYF
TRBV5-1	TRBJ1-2	CASSPLEGAGGYTF
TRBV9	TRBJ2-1	CASSEEGGDEQFF
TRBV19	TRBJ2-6	CASSKALGGRATGANVLTF